This T cell receptor (beta chain) was found in a study of cytomegalovirus exposure and HLA in healthy donors. The overall study: Findings of an earlier analysis included 90 million to 120 million unique TCR beta sequences from roughly 190 million T cells.

Study-wide results and limits: When a later analysis was performed, an Asian-associated ancestry cluster reportedly had fewer N-insertions than the approximately 690-donor mean.

Primers: 60 Vbeta forward and 13 Jbeta reverse. Assay used: immunoSEQ multiplex PCR; TCRdb lists only in-frame clones, some missing. The sample lists fewer than 150,000 clones; roughly 72% were seen once. Regarding this clone: Its antigen is unidentified.

Trimming removed 0 bases at V and 4 bases at J, with 9 bases between. CDR3 length equals 15 residues. The germline gives CDR1 LGHNA, CDR2 YSLEER. Sampled while nominally healthy, donors likely had unrecorded immune exposures. This TCR derives from a woman in her 40s in good health and CMV-seropositive. The gene calls are TRBV4-3 and TRBJ2-2, with D maybe TRBD2 (7 bases). The sample comprised PBMCs. DNA for the CDR3: TGCGCCAGCAGCCAAGAGAGGGGGGGCACCGGGGAGCTGTTTTTT. It codes for CASSQERGGTGELFF.